The 11 T cell receptor beta chains reported below all come from one sample, sequenced in a study of radiotherapy plus CTLA-4 blockade in lung cancer listed by TCRdb under 2018. Preparation of the library involved the immunoSEQ multiplex PCR assay. This is the immuneACCESS table as TCRdb keeps it, with only in-frame sequences that have V and J called. A part of the clones is gone; compared with another copy, unresolved V genes explain less than half, and the rest is unexplained. Across this sample there are fewer than 65,000 clones, with 82% seen only once. Of the sample, less than 7.5% falls within the top ten clones. The sample consisted of peripheral blood, taken from a patient treated with radiotherapy plus ipilimumab. The source is a human donor with non-small cell lung cancer whose response to radiotherapy plus ipilimumab could not be evaluated.

The rearrangement uses TRBV19 and TRBJ2-5; TRBD1 agrees at 10 bases. This CDR3 has 17 residues. Germline V gene lookup returns CDR1 LNHDA and CDR2 SQIVND (reference sequence). V was clipped by 5 bases and J by 0 bases; unmatched bases: 9. The CDR3 bases are TGTGCCAGTAGTCCCGGGACAGGGGTATGGTACCAAGAGACCCAGTACTTC. Its protein is CASSPGTGVWYQETQYF.

The chain links TRBV7-9 to TRBJ2-7; D uncertain. The CDR3 has 11 residues. V lost 6 bases to trimming and J lost 7 bases, with 10 bases between them. From germline, CDR1 is SEHNR and CDR2 FQNEAQ (reference sequence). The CDR3 nucleotides are TGTGCCAGCAGAGCCGAGATGGAGCAGTACTTC. Its protein product is CASRAEMEQYF.

As DNA, the CDR3 is TGTGCCAGTAGTATGGGACTAGCGGGGGGGATTGATGGTTCCTACAATGAGCAGTTCTTC. Amino acids: CASSMGLAGGIDGSYNEQFF. The V gene is TRBV19, the J gene TRBJ2-1; 16 bases agree with TRBD2. The CDR3 runs to 20 residues. With V trimmed by 3 bases and J by 1 base, 9 bases remained unmatched. Germline CDR1 reads LNHDA; CDR2 reads SQIVND (reference sequence).

J is TRBJ2-1 and V is TRBV6-5, with 11 bases that match TRBD2. Trimming removed 6 bases from V and 9 bases from J; junction bases left unmatched: 10. Germline values: CDR1 MNHEY, CDR2 SVGAGI. The CDR3 length is 15 residues. Written as DNA, the CDR3 is TGTGCCAGCAGCCCGGGGCTAGCGGGGGGCAGTGAGCAGTTCTTC. It yields the protein CASSPGLAGGSEQFF.

The chain combines TRBV5-4 with TRBJ1-2, with D unresolved. The CDR3 covers 12 residues. Germline CDR1 reads SGHNT; CDR2 reads YYREEE (reference sequence). Trimming removed 7 bases from V and 1 base from J, with 8 bases in between. CDR3 region: CASLDLNYGYTF. The CDR3 region has the DNA TGTGCCAGCCTAGACCTTAACTATGGCTACACCTTC.

V is TRBV27 and J is TRBJ2-2; no reliable D call. V was pared by 8 bases and J by 0 bases, with 10 bases between. The CDR3 covers 14 residues. Per the germline V gene, CDR1 is MNHEY and CDR2 is SMNVEV (reference sequence). The CDR3 nucleotides are TGTGCCAGCCGTACCGACTCGAACACCGGGGAGCTGTTTTTT. It yields the protein CASRTDSNTGELFF.

The chain uses TRBV25-1 and TRBJ2-2; 7 bases fit TRBD1. J was trimmed by 4 bases and V by 1 base; bases with no gene match: 9. The CDR3 is 17 amino acids. Germline assignment: CDR1 MGHDK and CDR2 SYGVNS. The CDR3 loop is CASSESVQGSVTGELFF. Written as DNA, the CDR3 is TGTGCCAGCAGTGAATCGGTACAGGGGAGCGTCACCGGGGAGCTGTTTTTT.

This sequence joins TRBV7-9 and TRBJ2-1; weak D call: TRBD1 (5 bases). This CDR3 has 13 residues. V was clipped by 1 base and J by 10 bases, with 11 bases between them. Germline CDR1 and CDR2: SEHNR and FQNEAQ (reference sequence). The CDR3 sequence: CASSLVAAGEQFF. The CDR3 coding sequence is TGTGCCAGCAGCTTAGTCGCAGCAGGGGAGCAGTTCTTC.

This sequence joins TRBV2 and TRBJ2-7, with D uncertain. From germline, CDR1 is SNHLY and CDR2 FYNNEI. CDR3 length equals 14 residues. V was trimmed by 2 bases and J by 2 bases, leaving 10 bases between them. The DNA for the CDR3 is TGTGCCAGCAGTGAATCCAGGTCCACCTACGAGCAGTACTTC. As protein: CASSESRSTYEQYF.

This chain uses TRBV4-1 with TRBJ2-6, with a possible D match to TRBD1 (5 bases). The CDR3 is 14 residues long. The germline V gene has CDR1 MGHRA and CDR2 YSYEKL. V was trimmed by 3 bases and J by 9 bases, leaving 12 bases between them. The chain's CDR3 is CASSQVTVDNVLTF. The CDR3 DNA reads as TGCGCCAGCAGCCAGGTGACAGTGGACAACGTCCTGACTTTC.

This rearrangement joins TRBV30 to TRBJ2-1; TRBD2 is a possible D gene (6 bases). The V end was cut by 1 base, the J end by 0 bases, with 10 bases between. CDR3 length equals 15 residues. Germline V gene lookup returns CDR1 GTSNPN and CDR2 SVGIG (reference sequence). CDR3 DNA sequence: TGTGCCTGGAGTGGGGTCGGGGGCTCCTACAATGAGCAGTTCTTC. This sequence encodes CAWSGVGGSYNEQFF.